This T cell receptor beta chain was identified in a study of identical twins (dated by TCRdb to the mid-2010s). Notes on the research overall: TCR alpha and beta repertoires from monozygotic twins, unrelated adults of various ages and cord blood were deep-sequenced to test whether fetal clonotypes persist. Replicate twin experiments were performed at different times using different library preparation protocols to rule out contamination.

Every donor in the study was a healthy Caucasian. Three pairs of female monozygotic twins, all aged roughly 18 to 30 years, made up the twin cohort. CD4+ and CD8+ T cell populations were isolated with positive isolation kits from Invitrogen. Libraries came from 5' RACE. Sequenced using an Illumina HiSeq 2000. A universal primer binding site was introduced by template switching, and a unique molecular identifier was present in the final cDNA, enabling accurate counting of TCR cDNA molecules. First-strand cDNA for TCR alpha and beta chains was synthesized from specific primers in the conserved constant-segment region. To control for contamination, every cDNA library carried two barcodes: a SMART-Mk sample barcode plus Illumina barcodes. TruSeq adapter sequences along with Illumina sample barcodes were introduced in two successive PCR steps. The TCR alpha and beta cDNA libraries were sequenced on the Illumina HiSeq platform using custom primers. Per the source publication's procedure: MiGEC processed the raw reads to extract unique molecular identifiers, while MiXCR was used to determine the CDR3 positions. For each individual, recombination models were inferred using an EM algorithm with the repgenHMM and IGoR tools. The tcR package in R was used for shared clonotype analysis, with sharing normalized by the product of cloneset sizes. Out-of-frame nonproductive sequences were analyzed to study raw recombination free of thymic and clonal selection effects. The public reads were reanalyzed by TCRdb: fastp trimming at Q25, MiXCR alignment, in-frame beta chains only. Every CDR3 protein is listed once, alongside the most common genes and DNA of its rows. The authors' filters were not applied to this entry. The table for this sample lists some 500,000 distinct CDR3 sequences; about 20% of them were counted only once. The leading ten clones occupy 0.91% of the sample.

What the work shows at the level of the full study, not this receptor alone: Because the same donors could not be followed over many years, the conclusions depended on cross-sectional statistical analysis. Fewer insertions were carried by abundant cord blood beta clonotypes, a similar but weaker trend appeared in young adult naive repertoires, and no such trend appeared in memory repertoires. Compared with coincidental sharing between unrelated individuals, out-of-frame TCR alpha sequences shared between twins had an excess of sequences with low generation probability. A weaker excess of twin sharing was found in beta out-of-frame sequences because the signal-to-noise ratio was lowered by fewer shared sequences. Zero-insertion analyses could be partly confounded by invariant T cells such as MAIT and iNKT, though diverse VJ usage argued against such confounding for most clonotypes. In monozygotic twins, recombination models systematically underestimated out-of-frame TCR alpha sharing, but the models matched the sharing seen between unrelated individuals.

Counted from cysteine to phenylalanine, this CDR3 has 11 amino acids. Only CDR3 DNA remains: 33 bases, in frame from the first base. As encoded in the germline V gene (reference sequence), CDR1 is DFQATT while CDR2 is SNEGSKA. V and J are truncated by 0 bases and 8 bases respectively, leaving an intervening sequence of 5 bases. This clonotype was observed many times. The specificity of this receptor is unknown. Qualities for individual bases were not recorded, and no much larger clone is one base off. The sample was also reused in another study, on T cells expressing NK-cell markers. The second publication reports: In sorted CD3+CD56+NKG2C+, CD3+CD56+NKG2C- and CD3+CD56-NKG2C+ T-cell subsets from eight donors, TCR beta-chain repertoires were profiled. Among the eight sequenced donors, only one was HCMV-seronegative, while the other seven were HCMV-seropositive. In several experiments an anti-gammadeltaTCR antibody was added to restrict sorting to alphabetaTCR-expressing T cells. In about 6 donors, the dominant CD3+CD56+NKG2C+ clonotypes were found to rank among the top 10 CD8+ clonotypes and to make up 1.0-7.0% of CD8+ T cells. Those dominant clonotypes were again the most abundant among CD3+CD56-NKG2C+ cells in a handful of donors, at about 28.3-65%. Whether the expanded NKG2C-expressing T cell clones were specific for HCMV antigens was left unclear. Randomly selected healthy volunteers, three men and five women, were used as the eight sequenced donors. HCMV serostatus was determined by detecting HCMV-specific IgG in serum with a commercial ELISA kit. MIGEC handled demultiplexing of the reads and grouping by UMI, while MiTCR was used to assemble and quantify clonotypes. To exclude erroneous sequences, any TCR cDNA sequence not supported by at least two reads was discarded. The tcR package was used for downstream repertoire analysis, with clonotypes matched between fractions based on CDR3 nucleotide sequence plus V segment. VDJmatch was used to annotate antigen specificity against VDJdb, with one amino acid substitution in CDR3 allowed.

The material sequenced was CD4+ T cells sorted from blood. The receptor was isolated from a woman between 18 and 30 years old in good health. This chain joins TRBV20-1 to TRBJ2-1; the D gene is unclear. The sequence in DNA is TGCAGTGCTAGAGATAGGGATGAGCAGTTCTTC. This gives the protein CSARDRDEQFF.